This T cell receptor beta chain was sequenced during a study of blood T cell repertoires in COVID-19. Study summary: T cells, B-cell-depleted T cells, or PBMCs supplied cDNA or gDNA.

The J segment lost 7 bases and the V segment lost 1 base, leaving 6 bases of the junction unmatched. In germline, CDR1 is LGHDT, CDR2 YNNKEL (reference sequence). The CDR3 totals 15 residues. Under the authors' procedure: Cell counts per sample came from amplifying reference gene primers. TCRdb's copy holds only in-frame clones and misses some; the assay was immunoSEQ multiplex PCR. For V, J and clone size, that table is used; D and trimming come from the DNA. Of 150,000 to 200,000 clones in the sample, roughly four fifths were seen once. Participants' own reports of clinical history determined their cohort assignment. Cohort 3 recovered donors had two negative PCRs, clearance, or symptom resolution.

Sample: PBMCs or T cells enriched from blood (not recorded which). The chain uses TRBV3-1 (or the pseudogene TRBV3-2) and TRBJ2-2; TRBD1 agrees at 7 bases. The clonotype was recovered from a man aged 50 to 59 who had recovered from COVID-19. CDR3 coding DNA: TGTGCCAGCAGCCAAGGGACAGGAGATATCGGGGAGCTGTTTTTT. Protein sequence: CASSQGTGDIGELFF.